The clone carrying this T cell receptor (beta chain) is medium-sized. No antigen is known for it. Trimming stripped 1 base from V and 8 bases from J, with 11 bases between. The CDR3 has 13 amino acids. Study-wide points: Tumor Treg TCRs overlapped most with tumor naive CD4+ cells. Tumor memory CD4+ T cell TCR gene usage was found to cluster with blood and lymph node memory CD4+ cells and with lymph node naive CD4+ cells. Approximately 13% of tumor Treg sequences matched naive CD4+ cells.

Treg sorting used a CD4+CD25+CD127-/low gate. Amplification of TRBV12-4/TRBJ1-2 clonotypes used adaptor-ligated barcode primers. TCRdb itself ran the multiplex PCR reads through MiXCR, one entry per CDR3 protein. Of 500 to 800 distinct CDR3 sequences in the sample, about 5.1% are singletons; the top ten hold less than 40%. This TCR was sampled from a female donor with breast cancer. The V gene is TRBV12-3 or TRBV12-4, the J gene TRBJ1-2; D remains unclear. The sequenced material came from tumor-infiltrating Tregs sorted from the breast tumor. CDR3 sequence (DNA): TGTGCCAGCAGTTTAGTAGGAGCAAGGGGCTACACCTTC. Amino acid sequence: CASSLVGARGYTF.